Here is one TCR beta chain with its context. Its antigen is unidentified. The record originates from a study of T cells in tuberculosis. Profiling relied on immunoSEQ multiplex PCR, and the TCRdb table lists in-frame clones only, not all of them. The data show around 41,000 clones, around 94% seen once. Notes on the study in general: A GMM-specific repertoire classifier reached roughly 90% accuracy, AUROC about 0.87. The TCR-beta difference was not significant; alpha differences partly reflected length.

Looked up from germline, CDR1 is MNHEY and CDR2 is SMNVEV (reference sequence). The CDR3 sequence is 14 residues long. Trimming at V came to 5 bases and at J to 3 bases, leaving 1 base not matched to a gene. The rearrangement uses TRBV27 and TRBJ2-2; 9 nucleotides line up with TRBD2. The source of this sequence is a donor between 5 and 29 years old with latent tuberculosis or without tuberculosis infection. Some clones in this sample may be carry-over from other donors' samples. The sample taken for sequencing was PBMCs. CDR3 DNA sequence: TGTGCCAGCAGTAGACTAGCGGACACCGGGGAGCTGTTTTTT. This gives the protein CASSRLADTGELFF.